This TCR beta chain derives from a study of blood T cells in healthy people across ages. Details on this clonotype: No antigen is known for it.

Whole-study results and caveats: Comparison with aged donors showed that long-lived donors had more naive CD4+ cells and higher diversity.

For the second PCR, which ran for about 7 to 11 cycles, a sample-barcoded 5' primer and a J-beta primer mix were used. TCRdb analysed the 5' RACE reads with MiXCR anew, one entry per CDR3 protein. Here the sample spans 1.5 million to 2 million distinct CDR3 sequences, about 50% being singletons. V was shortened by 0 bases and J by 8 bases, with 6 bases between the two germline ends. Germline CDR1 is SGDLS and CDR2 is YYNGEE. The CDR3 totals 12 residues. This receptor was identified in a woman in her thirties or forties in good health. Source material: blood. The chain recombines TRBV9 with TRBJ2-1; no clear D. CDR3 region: CASSVDWDEQFF. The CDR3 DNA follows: TGTGCCAGCAGCGTAGACTGGGATGAGCAGTTCTTC.